This T cell receptor beta chain came from a study of blood T cell repertoires in COVID-19. The method was immunoSEQ multiplex PCR; TCRdb's version includes in-frame clones alone and lacks a portion of them. The sample has 150,000 to 200,000 clones, about 84% seen once. The V and J ends lost 1 base and 4 bases respectively, with 11 bases between them. Germline V gene lookup returns CDR1 SGDLS and CDR2 YYNGEE. This CDR3 is built from 15 residues. This receptor was identified in a woman aged 25 to 39 who had recovered from COVID-19. The chain is built from TRBV9 and TRBJ2-2; D remains unclear. Sequences were obtained from PBMCs or T cells enriched from blood (not recorded which). CDR3 protein: CASSVLLQRTGELFF. The CDR3 DNA reads as TGTGCCAGCAGCGTATTACTTCAGCGCACCGGGGAGCTGTTTTTT.